Below are 27 T cell receptor beta chains sequenced from a single sample in a study of control samples from healthy donors and cancer patients. Produced via immunoSEQ multiplex PCR; TCRdb's table is partial and in-frame only. The profile shows 20,000 to 25,000 clones, 84% of them singletons. Material: PBMCs. Receptor source: a man between 60 and 70 years old with colorectal cancer.

The rearrangement joins TRBV4-3 to TRBJ2-1; D tentatively reads TRBD1 or TRBD2 (6 bases each). V lost 3 bases and J 4 bases, leaving 10 bases between the germline ends. This CDR3 is 14 amino acids long. CDR1 and CDR2 from the germline V gene are LGHNA and YSLEER. CDR3 coding DNA: TGCGCCAGCAGCCACCAAGGGGGGTACAATGAGCAGTTCTTC. Its protein is CASSHQGGYNEQFF.

To note about this clone: This CDR3 is also generated by other DNA sequences in the sample. The V gene is TRBV12-3 or TRBV12-4, the J gene TRBJ2-2, with D uncertain. The CDR3 contains 12 residues. V lost 3 bases and J 4 bases, leaving 3 bases between the germline ends. The CDR3 bases are TGTGCCAGCAGTTTCGGCACCGGGGAGCTGTTTTTT. Translation: CASSFGTGELFF.

CDR3 residues: CSASSEGSRPQHF. The DNA for the CDR3 is TGCAGTGCTAGTTCGGAAGGAAGTCGGCCCCAGCATTTT. This chain connects TRBV20-1 to TRBJ1-5; no reliable D call. Deletions cut 3 bases from V and 9 bases from J, with 15 bases between. The CDR3 has 13 residues. Germline lookup yields CDR1 DFQATT and CDR2 SNEGSKA (reference sequence).

The sample holds one count of this clone. The chain carries TRBV9 and TRBJ1-2; 10 bases are shared with TRBD1. Germline-derived CDR1 and CDR2 are SGDLS and YYNGEE. The CDR3 has 14 amino acids. The J segment lost 8 bases and the V segment lost 0 bases, leaving 4 bases of the junction unmatched. CDR3 in DNA: TGTGCCAGCAGCGTAGCCGGGACAGGGGTCGGCTACACCTTC. Its translation: CASSVAGTGVGYTF.

CDR3 nucleotide sequence: TGCGCCAGCAGCTTGGGGGGGGCCACCAAATCCCACCCCCTCCACTTT. It is translated as CASSLGGATKSHPLHF. V usage is TRBV5-1 and J usage is TRBJ1-6, with D maybe TRBD1 (6 bases). The CDR3 is 16 residues long. Germline CDR1 is SGHRS and CDR2 is YFSETQ. V lost 0 bases to trimming and J lost 13 bases, with 20 bases between them.

The J gene is TRBJ2-3, the V gene TRBV7-9; tentatively, D is TRBD2 (7 bases). Germline V lookup: CDR1 SEHNR, CDR2 FQNEAQ (reference sequence). This CDR3 contains 15 residues. V was pared by 3 bases and J by 4 bases, with 14 bases between. Written as DNA, the CDR3 is TGTGCCAGCAGCTTGATAGGGGGAGGGGCAGATACGCAGTATTTT. It encodes CASSLIGGGADTQYF.

The chain uses TRBV6-5 and TRBJ2-1, with D maybe TRBD1 (6 bases). CDR1 MNHEY and CDR2 SVGAGI come from the germline V gene. V lost 6 bases and J lost 3, with 15 bases in between. The length of the CDR3 is 15 residues. CDR3 sequence reads: CASSDTQGNYNEQFF. The CDR3 DNA reads TGTGCCAGCAGCGACACCCAGGGGAACTACAATGAGCAGTTCTTC.

This chain uses TRBV6-6 with TRBJ1-5; D perhaps matches TRBD1 (5 bases). The CDR3 sequence is 16 residues long. Germline-derived CDR1 and CDR2 are MNHNY and SVGAGI (reference sequence). V was cut by 9 bases and J by 4 bases, with 22 bases left in between. CDR3 nucleotides: TGTGCCAGTAAACCTGCCACAGGTTGGATTAATCAGCCCCAGCATTTT. Its translation: CASKPATGWINQPQHF.

The V and J genes are TRBV18 and TRBJ1-5; TRBD1 aligns across 9 bases. The trim removed 4 bases at V and 7 bases at J, leaving 20 bases unmatched. Germline lookup yields CDR1 KGHSH and CDR2 LQKENI. The CDR3 sequence is 19 residues long. DNA for the CDR3: TGTGCCAGCTCACGAGGAACCACTGGGACAGGGCGAAGTTCGCAGCCCCAGCATTTT. This gives the protein CASSRGTTGTGRSSQPQHF.

The CDR3 loop is CASSRGGQGHQPQHF. CDR3 coding DNA: TGTGCCAGTAGTCGAGGGGGACAGGGGCATCAGCCCCAGCATTTT. V usage is TRBV19 and J usage is TRBJ1-5; 10 bases align to TRBD1. CDR1 and CDR2 (germline): LNHDA, SQIVND (reference sequence). The CDR3 contains 15 residues. The V segment lost 5 bases and the J segment 5 bases; nucleotides outside the gene matches: 6.

J is TRBJ1-2 and V is TRBV18; 8 bases match TRBD1. Per germline, CDR1 KGHSH and CDR2 LQKENI. This CDR3 has 15 amino acids. Trimming at V came to 4 bases and at J to 4 bases, leaving 8 bases not matched to a gene. CDR3: CASSLLVGQGYGYTF. The DNA of the CDR3 is TGTGCCAGCTCACTATTAGTAGGACAGGGCTATGGCTACACCTTC.

This chain joins TRBV5-1 and TRBJ1-3; D is ambiguous. There are 15 residues in the CDR3. Trimming shortened V by 0 bases and J by 0 bases, and 7 bases separated the two germline ends. Looked up from germline, CDR1 is SGHRS and CDR2 is YFSETQ. The CDR3 loop reads CASSLDGSSGNTIYF. In DNA form, the CDR3 reads TGCGCCAGCAGCTTGGATGGTAGCTCTGGAAACACCATATATTTT.

CDR3 coding DNA: TGCGCCAGCAGGGGCCGGACGGTGAACACTGAAGCTTTCTTT. It codes for CASRGRTVNTEAFF. V usage is TRBV4-1 and J usage is TRBJ1-1; D remains ambiguous. From germline, CDR1 is MGHRA and CDR2 YSYEKL. This CDR3 comprises 14 residues. Between the trimmed V and J ends, which lost 6 bases and 0 bases, there was a span of 11 bases.

The chain has TRBV5-5 and TRBJ2-7; TRBD1 agrees at 7 bases. There are 15 residues in the CDR3. The junction had 12 bases not matched to a gene; V was cut back by 2 bases and J by 7 bases. CDR1 and CDR2 from the germline V gene are SGHKS and YYEKEE (reference sequence). CDR3 loop: CASSLNRGSAGEQYV. CDR3 sequence (DNA): TGTGCCAGCAGCTTAAACAGGGGATCCGCCGGGGAGCAGTACGTC.

V and J are TRBV19 and TRBJ2-3; 7 positions match TRBD2. Germline V gene data show CDR1 as LNHDA and CDR2 as SQIVND (reference sequence). CDR3 size: 13 residues. The V gene end was trimmed by 0 bases and the J gene end by 8 bases; junction bases not matched to a gene: 2. Here the CDR3 reads CASSIEGEGTQYF. CDR3 DNA sequence: TGTGCCAGTAGTATAGAAGGGGAGGGTACGCAGTATTTT.

This chain links TRBV10-2 with TRBJ2-1; TRBD2 might be the D (6 bases). Germline CDR1 is WSHSY and CDR2 is SAAADI. The CDR3 covers 13 residues. Trimming took 4 bases from V and 9 from J, leaving 13 bases between them. The CDR3 sequence is CASSGRGLVEQFF. The CDR3 DNA follows: TGCGCCAGCAGTGGGAGGGGTCTGGTTGAGCAGTTCTTC.

The chain recombines TRBV3-1 (or the pseudogene TRBV3-2) with TRBJ2-3; 7 nucleotides match TRBD1. This CDR3 region has 15 residues. CDR1 is LGHDT, CDR2 YNNKEL, per germline (reference sequence). V was clipped by 6 bases and J by 0 bases; unmatched bases: 6. CDR3 in amino acids: CASRSGQTSTDTQYF. CDR3 DNA: TGTGCCAGCAGGTCGGGACAGACTAGCACAGATACGCAGTATTTT.

The CDR3 is CASSQGPGTSPTF. CDR3 DNA sequence: TGTGCCAGCAGCCAAGGACCCGGGACATCTCCCACCTTC. The rearrangement joins TRBV3-1 (or the pseudogene TRBV3-2) to TRBJ1-2, with D tentatively TRBD1 (6 bases). The CDR3 runs 13 residues. Germline loops: CDR1 LGHDT, CDR2 YNNKEL (reference sequence). Between the trimmed V and J ends, which lost 1 base and 13 bases, there was a span of 16 bases.

This chain uses TRBV5-6 with TRBJ2-2; no definite D call. This CDR3 contains 16 residues. Trimming took 1 base from V and 4 from J, leaving 14 bases between them. Germline V gene lookup returns CDR1 SGHDT and CDR2 YYEEEE. The CDR3 bases are TGTGCCAGCAGCTTGTGGCTGGGGTCCCTCACCGGGGAGCTGTTTTTT. Its protein product is CASSLWLGSLTGELFF.

J is TRBJ1-2 and V is TRBV4-1; D is possibly TRBD1 (5 bases). The V and J ends lost 6 bases and 6 bases respectively, with 20 bases between them. Germline CDR1 MGHRA, CDR2 YSYEKL. This CDR3 comprises 15 residues. The CDR3 sequence is CASRNTGQGGDGYTF. DNA of the CDR3: TGCGCCAGCAGGAACACCGGGCAGGGAGGAGATGGCTACACCTTC.

V and J are TRBV3-1 (or the pseudogene TRBV3-2) and TRBJ1-6, with 9 nucleotides matching TRBD1. CDR3 length equals 16 residues. V lost 4 bases, J lost 9 bases, and 10 bases stayed unmatched. Per germline, CDR1 LGHDT and CDR2 YNNKEL (reference sequence). The CDR3 protein is CASSPTSGTGFSPLHF. The CDR3 DNA sequence: TGTGCCAGCAGCCCAACATCCGGGACAGGGTTTTCACCCCTCCACTTT.

The rearrangement joins TRBV6-1 to TRBJ2-7, with a weak D call TRBD1 (6 bases). V gave up 5 bases and J gave up 5 bases, with 13 bases separating them. The germline V gene has CDR1 MNHNS and CDR2 SASEGT. This CDR3 comprises 13 residues. The CDR3 coding sequence is TGTGCCAGCAGTCCAACAGGGATGGACGAGCAGTACGTC. Residues: CASSPTGMDEQYV.

The chain is built from TRBV6-1 and TRBJ2-7, with 7 bases lining up with TRBD1. CDR1 MNHNS and CDR2 SASEGT come from the germline V gene. The length of the CDR3 is 17 residues. V shed 0 bases, J shed 6 bases, and the junction held 14 bases outside the gene matches. In nucleotides, the CDR3 is TGTGCCAGCAGTGAAGCGACAGGGCGACTGGGGGTCGGCGAGCAGTACTTC. Protein: CASSEATGRLGVGEQYF.

The chain joins TRBV27 to TRBJ2-2; the D is unclear. This CDR3 spans 14 amino acids. In germline, CDR1 is MNHEY, CDR2 SMNVEV (reference sequence). V lost 6 bases, J lost 5 bases, and 13 bases lay in between. The CDR3 loop reads CASSMEVRTGELFF. The CDR3 nucleotides are TGTGCCAGCAGCATGGAAGTGAGGACCGGGGAGCTGTTTTTT.

V gene TRBV5-1 combines with J gene TRBJ2-3; 7 bases are shared with TRBD1. J gave up 2 bases and V 4 bases, and 4 bases lay outside the gene matches. CDR3 size: 14 residues. Germline values: CDR1 SGHRS, CDR2 YFSETQ. CDR3 nucleotide sequence: TGCGCCAGCAGCGCCGGGACAGACACAGATACGCAGTATTTT. It specifies CASSAGTDTDTQYF.

This clone has a single count. The chain has TRBV19 and TRBJ2-7, with TRBD2 matching over 9 bases. CDR3 length: 14 amino acids. The V gene end was trimmed by 9 bases and the J gene end by 4 bases; junction bases not matched to a gene: 10. Per the germline V gene, CDR1 is LNHDA and CDR2 is SQIVND (reference sequence). The CDR3 sequence is CASRRRGGTYEQYF. The DNA of the CDR3 is TGTGCCAGCAGGAGGCGGGGGGGCACTTACGAGCAGTACTTC.

CDR3: CASSPQGRSLSEQYV. CDR3 DNA: TGTGCCAGCAGTCCCCAAGGTCGATCTCTCTCCGAGCAGTACGTC. V is TRBV27 and J is TRBJ2-7; D gene unclear. Trimming shortened V by 5 bases and J by 6 bases, and 20 bases separated the two germline ends. This CDR3 contains 15 residues. Germline V lookup: CDR1 MNHEY, CDR2 SMNVEV (reference sequence).